This T cell receptor beta chain was identified in a study of CD8+ T cells in alopecia areata. About the study: Tofacitinib exposure lasted 6 to 18 months, followed by 6 months off drug.

Documented treatment: oral pan-JAK inhibitor, 5-10 mg twice daily. PBMCs served as the source from which CD4+ and CD8+ T cells were sorted. Extracted RNA was reverse transcribed into cDNA, the sequencing template. Libraries were prepared by immunoSEQ multiplex PCR; TCRdb keeps only in-frame clonotypes and omits some of them. The table lists hundreds of thousands of clones, more than 55% of them singletons. The germline V gene has CDR1 MNHEY and CDR2 SMNVEV (reference sequence). The CDR3 extends over 15 amino acids. V was pared by 6 bases and J by 6 bases, with 13 bases of the junction left unmatched. The material sequenced was CD4+ T cells sorted from blood, taken at approximately week 44, from a patient treated with tofacitinib. V and J are TRBV27 and TRBJ2-7; 8 bases are shared with TRBD1. This clonotype was sampled from a human donor with alopecia areata. This chain's CDR3 is CASSTGTGGRGEQYF. CDR3 coding DNA: TGTGCCAGCAGCACAGGGACAGGCGGCAGGGGCGAGCAGTACTTC.